This T cell receptor beta chain was profiled in a study of blood T cell repertoires in COVID-19. This CDR3 is built from 13 residues. Germline CDR1 reads LNHDA; CDR2 reads SQIVND (reference sequence). Deletions cut 3 bases from V and 8 bases from J, with 13 bases between. Generated by immunoSEQ multiplex PCR, the TCRdb table keeps only in-frame clones and is missing some. Of 40,000 to 45,000 clones detected, roughly 90% appear once; the ten largest clones hold just under 2.5%. Sequencing input: peripheral blood. V usage is TRBV19 and J usage is TRBJ1-1; D might be TRBD1 (6 bases). The clonotype was recovered from a human donor in a cohort sampled during active COVID-19. The CDR3 region is CASSIKEGVEAFF. The CDR3 DNA reads TGTGCCAGTAGTATCAAAGAGGGGGTGGAAGCTTTCTTT.